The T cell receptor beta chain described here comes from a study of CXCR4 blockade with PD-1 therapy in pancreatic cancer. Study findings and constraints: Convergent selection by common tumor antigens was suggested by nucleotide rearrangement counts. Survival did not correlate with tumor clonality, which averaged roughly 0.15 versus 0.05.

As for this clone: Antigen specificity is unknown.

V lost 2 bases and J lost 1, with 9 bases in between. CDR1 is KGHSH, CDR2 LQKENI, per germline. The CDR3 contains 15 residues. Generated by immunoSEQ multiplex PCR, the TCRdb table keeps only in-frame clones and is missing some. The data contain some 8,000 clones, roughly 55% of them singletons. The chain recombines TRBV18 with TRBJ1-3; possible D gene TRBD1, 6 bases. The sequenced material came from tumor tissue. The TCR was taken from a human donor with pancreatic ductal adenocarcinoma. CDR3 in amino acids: CASSPGRGSGNTIYF. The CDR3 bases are TGTGCCAGCTCACCAGGAAGGGGGTCTGGAAACACCATATATTTT. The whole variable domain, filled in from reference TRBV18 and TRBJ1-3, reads NAGVMQNPRHLVRRRGQEARLRCSPMKGHSHVYWYRQLPEEGLKFMVYLQKENIIDESGMPKERFSAEFPKEGPSILRIQQVVRGDSAAYFCASSPGRGSGNTIYFGEGSWLTVV.